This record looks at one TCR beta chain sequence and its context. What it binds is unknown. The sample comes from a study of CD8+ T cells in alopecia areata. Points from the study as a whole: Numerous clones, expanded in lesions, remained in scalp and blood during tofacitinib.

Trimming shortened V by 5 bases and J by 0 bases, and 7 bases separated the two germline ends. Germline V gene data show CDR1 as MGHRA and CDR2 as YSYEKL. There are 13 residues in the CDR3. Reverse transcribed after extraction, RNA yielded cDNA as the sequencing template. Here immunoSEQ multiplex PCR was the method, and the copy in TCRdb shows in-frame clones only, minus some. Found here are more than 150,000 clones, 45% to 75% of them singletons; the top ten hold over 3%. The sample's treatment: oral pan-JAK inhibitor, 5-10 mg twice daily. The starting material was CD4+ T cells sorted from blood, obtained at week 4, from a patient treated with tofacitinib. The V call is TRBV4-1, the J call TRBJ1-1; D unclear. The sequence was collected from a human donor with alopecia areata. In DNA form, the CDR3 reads TGCGCCAGCAGCGCAGCTATGAACACTGAAGCTTTCTTT. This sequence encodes CASSAAMNTEAFF.